Each of the 8 T cell receptor beta chains below was sequenced from the same sample in a study of T cells expressing NK-cell markers. TCRdb derives one entry per CDR3 protein from the 5' RACE reads, leaving out DNA. Its listing shows about 260,000 distinct CDR3 sequences. The material sequenced was blood T cells: a sorted CD56 or NKG2C T cell subset, CD4+ or CD8+ T cells, or bulk PBMC T cells (not recorded which). The receptors here all came from a woman between 18 and 70 years old in good health.

The chain's CDR3 is CASSPEGLNTGELFF. The chain is built from TRBV18 and TRBJ2-2; TCRdb indicates TRBD2, and absent DNA this call remains unverified. This CDR3 has 15 residues. CDR1 and CDR2 (germline): KGHSH, LQKENI.

The chain combines TRBV20-1 with TRBJ2-1; lacking DNA, the TRBD2 call made by TCRdb goes unchecked. This CDR3 is 18 amino acids long. The germline V gene has CDR1 DFQATT and CDR2 SNEGSKA (reference sequence). The CDR3 loop is CSARDRGGRRSSYNEQFF.

The J gene is TRBJ2-7, the V gene TRBV29-1; the D call of TRBD2 rests on TCRdb alone, since no DNA is present to check it. The CDR3 is 11 amino acids. Per germline, CDR1 SQVTM and CDR2 ANQGSEA. CDR3 loop: CSGTSGSEQYF.

V gene TRBV7-2 combines with J gene TRBJ2-3; there is no DNA to check the TCRdb D call of TRBD1. Germline lookup yields CDR1 SGHTA and CDR2 FQGNSA. The CDR3 is 15 residues long. This CDR3 reads CASSYTQGRPDTQYF.

The chain links TRBV20-1 to TRBJ1-3. Germline V gene lookup returns CDR1 DFQATT and CDR2 SNEGSKA (reference sequence). The CDR3 has 16 amino acids. This CDR3 reads CSAAISRGVSGNTIYF.

The J gene is TRBJ2-7, the V gene TRBV3-1; the TCRdb call, TRBD2, lacks DNA for checking. CDR1 is LGHDT and CDR2 is YNNKEL in the germline V gene (reference sequence). The CDR3 extends over 15 amino acids. The CDR3 sequence: CASSSLAGGTYEQYF.

This chain links TRBV20-1 with TRBJ1-5; TCRdb picks TRBD1, but there is no DNA to check that call. Germline assignment: CDR1 DFQATT and CDR2 SNEGSKA (reference sequence). The CDR3 has 14 amino acids. The CDR3 loop is CSATTGQGNQPQHF.

The J gene is TRBJ2-3, the V gene TRBV20-1; absent DNA, TCRdb's TRBD2 call cannot be checked. From germline, CDR1 is DFQATT and CDR2 SNEGSKA (reference sequence). This CDR3 region has 14 residues. CDR3 loop: CSAKARAWADTQYF.